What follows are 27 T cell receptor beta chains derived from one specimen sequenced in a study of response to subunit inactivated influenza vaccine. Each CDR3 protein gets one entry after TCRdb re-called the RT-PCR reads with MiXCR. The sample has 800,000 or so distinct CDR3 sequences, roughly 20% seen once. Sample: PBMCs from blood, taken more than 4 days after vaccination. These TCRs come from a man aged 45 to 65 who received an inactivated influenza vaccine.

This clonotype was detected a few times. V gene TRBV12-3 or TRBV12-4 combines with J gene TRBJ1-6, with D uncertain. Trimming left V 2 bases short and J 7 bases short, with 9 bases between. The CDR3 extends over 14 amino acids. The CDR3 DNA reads TGTGCCAGCAGTTTAATCGGCAGCAATTCACCCCTCCACTTT. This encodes CASSLIGSNSPLHF.

CDR3 loop: CAISESQVLSNQPQHF. Written as DNA, the CDR3 is TGTGCCATCAGTGAGTCCCAGGTACTTAGCAATCAGCCCCAGCATTTT. The rearrangement joins TRBV10-3 to TRBJ1-5; D remains ambiguous. Trimming removed 0 bases at V and 0 bases at J, with 9 bases between. Germline loops: CDR1 ENHRY, CDR2 SYGVKD. The CDR3 is 16 residues long.

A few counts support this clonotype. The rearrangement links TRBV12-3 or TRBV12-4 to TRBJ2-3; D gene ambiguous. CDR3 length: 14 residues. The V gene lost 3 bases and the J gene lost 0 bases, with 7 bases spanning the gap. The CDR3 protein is CASSLITSTDTQYF. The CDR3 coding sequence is TGTGCCAGCAGTTTGATAACTAGCACAGATACGCAGTATTTT.

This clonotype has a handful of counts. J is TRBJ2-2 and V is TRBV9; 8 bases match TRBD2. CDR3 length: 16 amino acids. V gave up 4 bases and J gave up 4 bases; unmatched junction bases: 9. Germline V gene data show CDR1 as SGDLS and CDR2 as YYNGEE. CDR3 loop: CASSPRAGVGTGELFF. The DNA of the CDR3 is TGTGCCAGCAGCCCAAGAGCGGGGGTCGGCACCGGGGAGCTGTTTTTT.

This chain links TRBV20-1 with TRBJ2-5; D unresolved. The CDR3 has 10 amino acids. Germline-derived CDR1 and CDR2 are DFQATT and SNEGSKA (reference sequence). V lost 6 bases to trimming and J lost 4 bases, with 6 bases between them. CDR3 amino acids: CSATAETQYF. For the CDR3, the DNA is TGCAGTGCAACGGCAGAGACCCAGTACTTC.

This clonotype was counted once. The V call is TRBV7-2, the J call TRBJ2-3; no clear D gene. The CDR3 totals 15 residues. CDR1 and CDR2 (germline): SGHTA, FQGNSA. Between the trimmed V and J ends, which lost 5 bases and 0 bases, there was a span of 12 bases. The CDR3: CASSQMWASTDTQYF. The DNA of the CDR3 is TGTGCCAGCAGCCAAATGTGGGCAAGCACAGATACGCAGTATTTT.

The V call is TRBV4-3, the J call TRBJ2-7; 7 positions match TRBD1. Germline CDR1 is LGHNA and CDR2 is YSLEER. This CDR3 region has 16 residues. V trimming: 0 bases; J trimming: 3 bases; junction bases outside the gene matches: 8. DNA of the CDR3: TGCGCCAGCAGCCAAGATATCGGTCGGGACAGCTACGAGCAGTACTTC. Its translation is CASSQDIGRDSYEQYF.

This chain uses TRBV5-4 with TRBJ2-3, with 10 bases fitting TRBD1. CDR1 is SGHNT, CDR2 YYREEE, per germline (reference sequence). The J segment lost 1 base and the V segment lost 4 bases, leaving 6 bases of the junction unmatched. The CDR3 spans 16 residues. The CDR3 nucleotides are TGTGCCAGCAGCCGGACCGGGACAGGGGGCACAGATACGCAGTATTTT. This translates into CASSRTGTGGTDTQYF.

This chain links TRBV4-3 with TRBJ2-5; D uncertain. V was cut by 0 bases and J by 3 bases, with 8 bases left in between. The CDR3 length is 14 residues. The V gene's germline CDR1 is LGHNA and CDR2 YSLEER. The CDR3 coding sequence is TGCGCCAGCAGCCAAGATCCCACAGAAGAGACCCAGTACTTC. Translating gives CASSQDPTEETQYF.

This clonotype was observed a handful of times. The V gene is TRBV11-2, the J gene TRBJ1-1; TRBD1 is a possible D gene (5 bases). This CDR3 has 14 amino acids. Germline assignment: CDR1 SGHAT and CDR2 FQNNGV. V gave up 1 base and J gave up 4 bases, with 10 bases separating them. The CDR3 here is CASSLASGSTEAFF. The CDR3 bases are TGTGCCAGCAGCTTAGCCTCAGGGAGCACTGAAGCTTTCTTT.

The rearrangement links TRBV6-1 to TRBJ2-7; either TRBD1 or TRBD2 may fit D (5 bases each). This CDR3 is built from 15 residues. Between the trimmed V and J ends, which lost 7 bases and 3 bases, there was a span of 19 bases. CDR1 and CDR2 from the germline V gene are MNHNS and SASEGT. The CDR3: CASTKTGTVIYEQYF. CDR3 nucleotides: TGTGCCAGCACCAAAACCGGGACGGTGATCTACGAGCAGTACTTC.

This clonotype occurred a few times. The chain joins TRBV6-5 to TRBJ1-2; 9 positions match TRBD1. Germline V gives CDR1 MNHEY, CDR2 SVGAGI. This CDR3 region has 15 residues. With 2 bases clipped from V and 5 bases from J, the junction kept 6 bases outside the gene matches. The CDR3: CASSYPGQGFYGYTF. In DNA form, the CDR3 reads TGTGCCAGCAGTTACCCGGGACAGGGCTTTTATGGCTACACCTTC.

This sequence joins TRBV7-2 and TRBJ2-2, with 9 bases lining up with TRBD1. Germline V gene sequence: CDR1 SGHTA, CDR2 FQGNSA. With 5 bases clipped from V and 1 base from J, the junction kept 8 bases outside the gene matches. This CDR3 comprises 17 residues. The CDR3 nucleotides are TGTGCCAGCAGCGACCAGTGGACAGGGGAGAACACCGGGGAGCTGTTTTTT. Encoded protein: CASSDQWTGENTGELFF.

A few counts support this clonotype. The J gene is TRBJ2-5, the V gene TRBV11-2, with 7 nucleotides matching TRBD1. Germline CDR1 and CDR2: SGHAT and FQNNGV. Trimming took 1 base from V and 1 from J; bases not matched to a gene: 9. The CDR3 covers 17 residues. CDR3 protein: CASSLGLAGGPQETQYF. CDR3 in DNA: TGTGCCAGCAGCTTAGGTCTGGCAGGGGGACCCCAAGAGACCCAGTACTTC. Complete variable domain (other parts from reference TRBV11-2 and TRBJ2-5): EAGVAQSPRYKIIEKRQSVAFWCNPISGHATLYWYQQILGQGPKLLIQFQNNGVVDDSQLPKDRFSAERLKGVDSTLKIQPAKLEDSAVYLCASSLGLAGGPQETQYFGPGTRLLVL.

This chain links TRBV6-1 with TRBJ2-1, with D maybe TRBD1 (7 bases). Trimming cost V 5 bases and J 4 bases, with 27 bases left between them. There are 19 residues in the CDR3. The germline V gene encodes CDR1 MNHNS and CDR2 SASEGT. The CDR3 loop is CASSPRRGPVTDFYNEQFF. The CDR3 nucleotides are TGTGCCAGCAGTCCGCGGAGGGGGCCCGTTACCGATTTTTACAATGAGCAGTTCTTC.

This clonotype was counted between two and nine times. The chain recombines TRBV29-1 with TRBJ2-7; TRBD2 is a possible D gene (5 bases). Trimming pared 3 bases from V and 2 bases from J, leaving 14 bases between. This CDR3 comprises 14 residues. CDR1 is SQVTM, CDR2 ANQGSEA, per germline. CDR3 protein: CSVEEVARPYEQYF. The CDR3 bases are TGCAGCGTTGAGGAGGTGGCCCGACCCTACGAGCAGTACTTC.

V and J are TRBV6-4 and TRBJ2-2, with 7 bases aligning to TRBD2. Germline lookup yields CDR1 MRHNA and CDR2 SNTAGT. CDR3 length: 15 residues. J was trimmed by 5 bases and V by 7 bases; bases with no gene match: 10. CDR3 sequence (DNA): TGTGCCAGCAAATCCAGCGGGGACGGGACCGGGGAGCTGTTTTTT. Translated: CASKSSGDGTGELFF.

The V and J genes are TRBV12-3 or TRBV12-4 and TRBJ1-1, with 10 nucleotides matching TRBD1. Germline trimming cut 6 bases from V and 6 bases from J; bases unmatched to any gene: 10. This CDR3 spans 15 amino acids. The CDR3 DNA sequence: TGTGCCAGCAGCCGGGACAGGGGCCGCTGGGCTGAAGCTTTCTTT. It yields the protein CASSRDRGRWAEAFF.

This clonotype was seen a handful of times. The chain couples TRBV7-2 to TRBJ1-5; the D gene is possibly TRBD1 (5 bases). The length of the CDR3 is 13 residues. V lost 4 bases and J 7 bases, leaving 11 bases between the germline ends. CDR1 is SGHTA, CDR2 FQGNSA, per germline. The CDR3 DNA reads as TGTGCCAGCAGCTCTAGTTGGGGCCAGCCCCAGCATTTT. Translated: CASSSSWGQPQHF.

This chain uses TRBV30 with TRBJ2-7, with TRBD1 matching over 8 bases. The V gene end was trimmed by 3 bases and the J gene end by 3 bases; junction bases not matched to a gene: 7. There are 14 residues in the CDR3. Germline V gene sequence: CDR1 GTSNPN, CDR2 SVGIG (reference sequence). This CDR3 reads CAWSQRDRLYEQYF. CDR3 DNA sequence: TGTGCCTGGAGCCAAAGGGACAGGCTCTACGAGCAGTACTTC.

CDR3 bases: TGTGCCAGCAGCATTAATCTAGCGGAGACCTACGAGCAGTACTTC. Translated, it gives CASSINLAETYEQYF. This sequence joins TRBV6-1 and TRBJ2-7, with TRBD2 matching 7 bases. V trimming: 6 bases; J trimming: 2 bases; junction bases outside the gene matches: 10. CDR3 size: 15 residues. Looked up from germline, CDR1 is MNHNS and CDR2 is SASEGT.

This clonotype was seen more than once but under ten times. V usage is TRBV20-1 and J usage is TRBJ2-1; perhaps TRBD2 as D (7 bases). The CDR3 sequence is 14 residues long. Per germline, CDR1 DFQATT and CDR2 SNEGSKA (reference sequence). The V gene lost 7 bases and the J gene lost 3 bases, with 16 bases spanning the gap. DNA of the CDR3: TGCAGTGTTAGGGGGGGCCAGGTCTACAATGAGCAGTTCTTC. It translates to CSVRGGQVYNEQFF.

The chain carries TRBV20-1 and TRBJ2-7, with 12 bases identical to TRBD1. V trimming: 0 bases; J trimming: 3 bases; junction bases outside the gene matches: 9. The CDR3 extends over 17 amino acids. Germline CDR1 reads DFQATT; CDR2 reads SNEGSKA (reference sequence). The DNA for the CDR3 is TGCAGTGCTAGAGATCGGGGAAGGGACAGGGGGCTCTACGAGCAGTACTTC. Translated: CSARDRGRDRGLYEQYF.

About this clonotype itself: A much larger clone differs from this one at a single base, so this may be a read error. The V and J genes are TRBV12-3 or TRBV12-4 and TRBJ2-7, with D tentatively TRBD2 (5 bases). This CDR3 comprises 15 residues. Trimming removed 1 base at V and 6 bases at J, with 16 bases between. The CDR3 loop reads CASSLDRGKTLEQYF. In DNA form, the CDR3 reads TGTGCCAGCAGTTTAGACCGGGGAAAAACGCTCGAGCAGTACTTC.

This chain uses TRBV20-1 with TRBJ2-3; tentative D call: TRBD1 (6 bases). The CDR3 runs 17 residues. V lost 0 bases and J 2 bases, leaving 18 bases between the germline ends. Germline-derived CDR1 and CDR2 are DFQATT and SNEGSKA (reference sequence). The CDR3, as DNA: TGCAGTGCTAGAGATCTCCAGGGGACGCTCTACACAGATACGCAGTATTTT. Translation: CSARDLQGTLYTDTQYF.

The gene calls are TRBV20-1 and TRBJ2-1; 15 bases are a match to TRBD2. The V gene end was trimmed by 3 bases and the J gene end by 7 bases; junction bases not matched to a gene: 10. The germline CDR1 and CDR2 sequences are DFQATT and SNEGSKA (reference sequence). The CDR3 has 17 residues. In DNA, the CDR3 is TGCAGTGCTAGCGGGACTAGCGGGAGGACCGGTGGTAATGAGCAGTTCTTC. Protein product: CSASGTSGRTGGNEQFF.

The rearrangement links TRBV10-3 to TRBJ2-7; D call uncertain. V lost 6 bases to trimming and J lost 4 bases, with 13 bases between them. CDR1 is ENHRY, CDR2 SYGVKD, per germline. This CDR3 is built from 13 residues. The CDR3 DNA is TGTGCCATCAGGGCAGGCCCCCAATACGAGCAGTACTTC. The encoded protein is CAIRAGPQYEQYF.